The present entry profiles one TCR beta chain with its context. The antigen remains unidentified. Trimming took 4 bases from V and 5 from J; bases not matched to a gene: 6. The CDR3 totals 15 residues. CDR1 is MNHEY, CDR2 SMNVEV, per germline (reference sequence). The sample belongs to a study of cytomegalovirus exposure and HLA in healthy donors. General study findings and limits: The likely explanation for a cluster of highly shared sequence variants was sequencing artifact. Some segments of the V type, notably TRBV6-2 and TRBV6-3, were excluded as indistinguishable. Previous analysis showed most TCR beta V segments were productive about 87% or about 30% of the time. The study carried out a later analysis of TCR beta sequences. It associated around 17,000 of them with specific HLA alleles at a false discovery rate of 0.05.

The PCR made use of 60 Vbeta and 13 Jbeta primers. The table came from immunoSEQ multiplex PCR; TCRdb's copy has only in-frame clones and leaves some out. The profile shows about 120,000 clones, about 76% of them singletons. Material for sequencing was PBMCs. J is TRBJ2-5 and V is TRBV27; TRBD2 agrees at 11 bases. This TCR was recovered from a woman younger than 45 in good health and CMV-seronegative. CDR3 in DNA: TGTGCCAGCAGTTCGACTAGCGGGAATATGGAGACCCAGTACTTC. Encoded protein: CASSSTSGNMETQYF.